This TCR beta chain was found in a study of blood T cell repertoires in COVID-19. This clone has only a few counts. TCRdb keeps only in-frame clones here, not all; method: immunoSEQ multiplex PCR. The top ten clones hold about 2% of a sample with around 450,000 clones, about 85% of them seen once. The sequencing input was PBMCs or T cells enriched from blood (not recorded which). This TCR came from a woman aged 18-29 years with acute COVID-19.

The CDR3 nucleotides read TGTGCCAGCTCACCAACTTCGGACAGGGTGAACACTGAAGCTTTCTTT. It is translated as CASSPTSDRVNTEAFF. This chain uses TRBV18 with TRBJ1-1; 8 bases line up with TRBD1. The CDR3 sequence is 16 residues long. Germline V gene data show CDR1 as KGHSH and CDR2 as LQKENI. V was clipped by 2 bases and J by 0 bases; unmatched bases: 5.